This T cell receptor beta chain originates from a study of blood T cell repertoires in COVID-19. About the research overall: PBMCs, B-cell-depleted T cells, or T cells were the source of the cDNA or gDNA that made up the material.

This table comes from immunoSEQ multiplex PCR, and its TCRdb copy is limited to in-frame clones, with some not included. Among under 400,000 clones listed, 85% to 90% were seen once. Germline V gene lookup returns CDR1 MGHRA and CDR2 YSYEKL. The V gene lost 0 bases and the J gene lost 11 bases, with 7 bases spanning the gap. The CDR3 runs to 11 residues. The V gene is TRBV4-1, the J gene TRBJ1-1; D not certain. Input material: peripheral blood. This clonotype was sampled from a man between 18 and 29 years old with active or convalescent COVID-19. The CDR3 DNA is TGCGCCAGCAGCCAAGAGTCTAGGGCTTTCTTT. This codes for CASSQESRAFF.